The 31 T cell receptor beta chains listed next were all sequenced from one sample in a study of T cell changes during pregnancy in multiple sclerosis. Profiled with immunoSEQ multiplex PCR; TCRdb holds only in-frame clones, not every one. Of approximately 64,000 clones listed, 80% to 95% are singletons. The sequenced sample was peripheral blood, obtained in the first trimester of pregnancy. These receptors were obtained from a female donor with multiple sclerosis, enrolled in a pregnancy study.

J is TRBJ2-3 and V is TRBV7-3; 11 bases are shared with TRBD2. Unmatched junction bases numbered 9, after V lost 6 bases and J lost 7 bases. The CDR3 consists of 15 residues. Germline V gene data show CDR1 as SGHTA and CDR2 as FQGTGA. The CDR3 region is CASSLAGGPLNTQYF. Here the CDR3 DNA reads TGTGCCAGCAGTCTAGCGGGAGGCCCCTTGAATACGCAGTATTTT.

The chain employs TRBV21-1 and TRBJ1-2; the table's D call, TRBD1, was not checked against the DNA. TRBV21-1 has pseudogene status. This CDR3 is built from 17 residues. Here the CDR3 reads CASSKKNPGQASRGYTF. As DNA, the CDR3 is TGTGCCAGCAGCAAAAAGAACCCTGGACAGGCCTCCCGGGGCTACACCTTC.

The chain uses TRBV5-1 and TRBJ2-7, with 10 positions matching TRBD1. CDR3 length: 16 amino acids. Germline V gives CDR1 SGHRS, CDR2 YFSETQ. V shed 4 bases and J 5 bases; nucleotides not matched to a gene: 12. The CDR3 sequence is CASSRQTGTGANEQYF. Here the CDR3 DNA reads TGCGCCAGCAGCCGGCAGACCGGGACAGGGGCCAACGAGCAGTACTTC. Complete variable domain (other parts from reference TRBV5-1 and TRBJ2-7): KAGVTQTPRYLIKTRGQQVTLSCSPISGHRSVSWYQQTPGQGLQFLFEYFSETQRNKGNFPGRFSGRQFSNSRSEMNVSTLELGDSALYLCASSRQTGTGANEQYFGPGTRLTVT.

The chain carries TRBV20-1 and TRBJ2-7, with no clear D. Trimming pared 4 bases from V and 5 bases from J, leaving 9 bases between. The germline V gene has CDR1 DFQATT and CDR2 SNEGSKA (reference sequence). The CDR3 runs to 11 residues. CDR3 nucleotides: TGCAGTGCTACCCGAGAGGACGAGCAGTACTTC. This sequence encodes CSATREDEQYF.

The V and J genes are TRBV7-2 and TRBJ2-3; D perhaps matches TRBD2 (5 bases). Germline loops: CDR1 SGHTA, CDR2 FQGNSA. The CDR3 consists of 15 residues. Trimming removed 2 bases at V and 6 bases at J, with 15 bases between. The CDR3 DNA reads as TGTGCCAGCAGCTTACAGAGCGGCGCAAGGGATACGCAGTATTTT. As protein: CASSLQSGARDTQYF.

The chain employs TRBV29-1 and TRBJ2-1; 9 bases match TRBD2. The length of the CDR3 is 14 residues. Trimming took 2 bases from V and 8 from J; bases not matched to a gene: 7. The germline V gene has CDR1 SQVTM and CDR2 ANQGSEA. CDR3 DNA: TGCAGCGTTGAAATAGCGGGAGTGCCCTATGAGCAGTTCTTC. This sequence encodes CSVEIAGVPYEQFF.

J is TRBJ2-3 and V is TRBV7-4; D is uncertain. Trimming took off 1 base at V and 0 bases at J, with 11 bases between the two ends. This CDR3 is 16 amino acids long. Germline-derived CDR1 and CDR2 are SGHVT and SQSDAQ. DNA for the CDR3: TGTGCCAGCAGCTTAGTTTCCTACCCTAGCACAGATACGCAGTATTTT. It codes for CASSLVSYPSTDTQYF.

This CDR3 is CASMGGAPYEQYF. The CDR3 coding sequence is TGTGCCAGCATGGGCGGGGCTCCCTACGAGCAGTACTTC. The chain recombines TRBV11-3 with TRBJ2-7; maybe TRBD2 (6 bases). The germline V and J ends were trimmed by 7 bases and 2 bases, with 12 bases remaining between them. Germline CDR1 and CDR2: SGHNT and YENEEA. The CDR3 spans 13 residues.

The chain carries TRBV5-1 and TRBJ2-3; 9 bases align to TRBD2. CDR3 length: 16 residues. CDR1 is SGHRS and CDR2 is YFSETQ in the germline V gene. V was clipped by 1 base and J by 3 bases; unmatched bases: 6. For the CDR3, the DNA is TGCGCCAGCAGCTTGAACGGCGGGAGGGGTACAGATACGCAGTATTTT. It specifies CASSLNGGRGTDTQYF. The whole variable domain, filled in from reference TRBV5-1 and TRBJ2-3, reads KAGVTQTPRYLIKTRGQQVTLSCSPISGHRSVSWYQQTPGQGLQFLFEYFSETQRNKGNFPGRFSGRQFSNSRSEMNVSTLELGDSALYLCASSLNGGRGTDTQYFGPGTRLTVL.

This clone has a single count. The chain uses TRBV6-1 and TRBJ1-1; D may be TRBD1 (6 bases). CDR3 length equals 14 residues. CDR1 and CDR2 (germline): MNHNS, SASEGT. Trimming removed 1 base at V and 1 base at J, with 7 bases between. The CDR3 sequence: CASSEGTANTEAFF. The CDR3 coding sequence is TGTGCCAGCAGTGAAGGGACAGCGAACACTGAAGCTTTCTTT.

The CDR3, as DNA: TGTGCCAGCAGGCGGGGGACAGGGGGCAATGAAAAACTGTTTTTT. Its protein is CASRRGTGGNEKLFF. V gene TRBV2 combines with J gene TRBJ1-4; 12 positions match TRBD1. V lost 6 bases and J lost 5; bases outside the gene matches: 4. This CDR3 has 15 amino acids. From germline, CDR1 is SNHLY and CDR2 FYNNEI.

The CDR3 spells CASSRLAGENSYEQYF. The DNA for the CDR3 is TGTGCCAGCAGCCGACTAGCGGGAGAAAACTCCTACGAGCAGTACTTC. V and J are TRBV11-3 and TRBJ2-7, with TRBD2 matching over 12 bases. Trimming took 5 bases from V and 0 from J; bases not matched to a gene: 5. The germline gives CDR1 SGHNT, CDR2 YENEEA. CDR3 size: 16 residues.

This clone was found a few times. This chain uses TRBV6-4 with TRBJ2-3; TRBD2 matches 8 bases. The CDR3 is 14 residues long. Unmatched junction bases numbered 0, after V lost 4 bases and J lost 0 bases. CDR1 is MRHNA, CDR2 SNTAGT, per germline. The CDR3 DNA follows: TGTGCCAGCAGTGCTAGCGGGAGCACAGATACGCAGTATTTT. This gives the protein CASSASGSTDTQYF.

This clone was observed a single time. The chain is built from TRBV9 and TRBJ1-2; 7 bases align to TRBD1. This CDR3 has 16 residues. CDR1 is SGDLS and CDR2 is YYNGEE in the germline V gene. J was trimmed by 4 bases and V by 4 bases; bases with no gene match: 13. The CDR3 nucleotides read TGTGCCAGCAGCCCAGGGGGAAGGGGCATGGTCTATGGCTACACCTTC. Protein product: CASSPGGRGMVYGYTF.

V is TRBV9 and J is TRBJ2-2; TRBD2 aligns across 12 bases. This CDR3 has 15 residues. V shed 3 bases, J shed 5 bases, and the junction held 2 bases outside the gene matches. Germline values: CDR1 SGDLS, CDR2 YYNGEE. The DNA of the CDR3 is TGTGCCAGCAGCGAACTAGCGGGAGGTACCGGGGAGCTGTTTTTT. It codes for CASSELAGGTGELFF.

CDR3 residues: CASSESNEQFF. The CDR3 DNA is TGTGCCAGCAGTGAATCTAATGAGCAGTTCTTC. This sequence joins TRBV25-1 and TRBJ2-1; no clear D gene. The germline V gene encodes CDR1 MGHDK and CDR2 SYGVNS. There are 11 residues in the CDR3. V dropped 1 base and J dropped 7 bases, with 2 bases sitting between them.

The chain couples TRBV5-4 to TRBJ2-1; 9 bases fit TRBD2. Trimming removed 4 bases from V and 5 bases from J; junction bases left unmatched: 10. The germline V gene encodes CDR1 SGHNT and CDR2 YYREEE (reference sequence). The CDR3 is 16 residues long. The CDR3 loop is CASSQLTSGLDNEQFF. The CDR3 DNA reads TGTGCCAGCAGCCAGCTCACTAGCGGGCTAGACAATGAGCAGTTCTTC. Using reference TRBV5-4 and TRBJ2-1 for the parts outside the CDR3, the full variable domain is ETGVTQSPTHLIKTRGQQVTLRCSSQSGHNTVSWYQQALGQGPQFIFQYYREEENGRGNFPPRFSGLQFPNYSSELNVNALELDDSALYLCASSQLTSGLDNEQFFGPGTRLTVL.

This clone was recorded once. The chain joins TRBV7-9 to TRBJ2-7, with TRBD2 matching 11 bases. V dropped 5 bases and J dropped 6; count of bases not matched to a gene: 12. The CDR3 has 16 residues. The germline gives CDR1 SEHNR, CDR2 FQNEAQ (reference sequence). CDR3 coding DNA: TGTGCCAGCAGCCTTCCTACTAGCGGGAGTTTGGCCGAGCAGTACTTC. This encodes CASSLPTSGSLAEQYF.

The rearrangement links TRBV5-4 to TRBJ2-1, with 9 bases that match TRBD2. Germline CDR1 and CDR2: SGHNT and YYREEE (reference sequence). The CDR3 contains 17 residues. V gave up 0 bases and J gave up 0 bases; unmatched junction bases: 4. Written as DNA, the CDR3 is TGTGCCAGCAGCTTGGGACTAGCGGATAGCTCCTACAATGAGCAGTTCTTC. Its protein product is CASSLGLADSSYNEQFF.

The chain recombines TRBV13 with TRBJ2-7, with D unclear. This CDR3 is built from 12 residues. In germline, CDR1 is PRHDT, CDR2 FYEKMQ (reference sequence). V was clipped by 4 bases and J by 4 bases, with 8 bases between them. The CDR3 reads CASSSEIYEQYF. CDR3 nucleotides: TGTGCCAGCAGCTCCGAGATTTACGAGCAGTACTTC.

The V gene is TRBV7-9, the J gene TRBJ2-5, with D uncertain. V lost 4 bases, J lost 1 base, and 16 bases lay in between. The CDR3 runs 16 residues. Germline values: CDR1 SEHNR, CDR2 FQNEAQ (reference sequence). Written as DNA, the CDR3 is TGTGCCAGCAGCTGGATGAACCGGGTAGGCCAAGAGACCCAGTACTTC. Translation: CASSWMNRVGQETQYF.

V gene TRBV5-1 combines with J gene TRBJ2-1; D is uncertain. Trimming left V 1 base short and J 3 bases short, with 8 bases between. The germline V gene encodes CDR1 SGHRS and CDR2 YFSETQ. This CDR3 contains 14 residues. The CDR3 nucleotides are TGCGCCAGCAGCTTGTCCCCAAACTACAATGAGCAGTTCTTC. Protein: CASSLSPNYNEQFF.

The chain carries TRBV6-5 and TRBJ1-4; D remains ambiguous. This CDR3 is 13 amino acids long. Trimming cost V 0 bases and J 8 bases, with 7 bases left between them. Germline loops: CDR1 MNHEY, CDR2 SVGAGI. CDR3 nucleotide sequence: TGTGCCAGCAGTTACTCGGGAGTGGAAAAACTGTTTTTT. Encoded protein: CASSYSGVEKLFF.

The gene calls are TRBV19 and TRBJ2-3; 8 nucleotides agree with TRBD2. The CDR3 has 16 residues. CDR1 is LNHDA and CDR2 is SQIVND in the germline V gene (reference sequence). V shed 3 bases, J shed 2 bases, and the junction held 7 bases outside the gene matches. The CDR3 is CASSMMSGSPTDTQYF. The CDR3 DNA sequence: TGTGCCAGTAGTATGATGAGCGGGAGTCCCACAGATACGCAGTATTTT.

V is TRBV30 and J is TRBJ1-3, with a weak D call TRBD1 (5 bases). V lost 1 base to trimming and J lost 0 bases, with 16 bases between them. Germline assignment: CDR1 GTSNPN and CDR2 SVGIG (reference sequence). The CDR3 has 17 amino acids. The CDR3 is CAWSDGAGPYSGNTIYF. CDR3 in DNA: TGTGCCTGGAGTGACGGAGCAGGGCCCTACTCTGGAAACACCATATATTTT.

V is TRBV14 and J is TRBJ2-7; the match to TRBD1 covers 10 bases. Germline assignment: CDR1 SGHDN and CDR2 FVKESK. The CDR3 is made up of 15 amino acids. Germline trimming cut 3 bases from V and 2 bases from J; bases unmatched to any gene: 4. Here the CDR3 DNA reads TGTGCCAGCAGCCAGGGACAGGGGAGGACCTACGAGCAGTACTTC. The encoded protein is CASSQGQGRTYEQYF.

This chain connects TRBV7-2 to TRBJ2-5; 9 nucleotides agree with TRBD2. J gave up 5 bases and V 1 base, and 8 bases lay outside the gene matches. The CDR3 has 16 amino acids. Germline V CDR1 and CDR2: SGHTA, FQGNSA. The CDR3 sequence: CASSLDGLAFGETQYF. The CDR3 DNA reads TGTGCCAGCAGCTTAGACGGACTAGCGTTTGGGGAGACCCAGTACTTC. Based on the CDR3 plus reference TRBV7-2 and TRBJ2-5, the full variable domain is GAGVSQSPSNKVTEKGKDVELRCDPISGHTALYWYRQSLGQGLEFLIYFQGNSAPDKSGLPSDRFSAERTGGSVSTLTIQRTQQEDSAVYLCASSLDGLAFGETQYFGPGTRLLVL.

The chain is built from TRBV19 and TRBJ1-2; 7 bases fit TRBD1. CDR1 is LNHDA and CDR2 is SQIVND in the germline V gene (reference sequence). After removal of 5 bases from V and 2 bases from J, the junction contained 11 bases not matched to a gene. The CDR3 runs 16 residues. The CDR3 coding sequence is TGTGCCAGTAGTTGGGACAGCCTTAGTCCAAACTATGGCTACACCTTC. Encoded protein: CASSWDSLSPNYGYTF. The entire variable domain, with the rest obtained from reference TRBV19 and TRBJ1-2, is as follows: DGGITQSPKYLFRKEGQNVTLSCEQNLNHDAMYWYRQDPGQGLRLIYYSQIVNDFQKGDIAEGYSVSREKKESFPLTVTSAQKNPTAFYLCASSWDSLSPNYGYTFGSGTRLTVV.

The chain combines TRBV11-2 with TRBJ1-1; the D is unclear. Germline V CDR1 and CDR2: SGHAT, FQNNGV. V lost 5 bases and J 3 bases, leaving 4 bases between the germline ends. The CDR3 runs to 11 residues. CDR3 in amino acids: CASSPYTEAFF. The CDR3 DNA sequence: TGTGCCAGCAGCCCCTACACTGAAGCTTTCTTT.

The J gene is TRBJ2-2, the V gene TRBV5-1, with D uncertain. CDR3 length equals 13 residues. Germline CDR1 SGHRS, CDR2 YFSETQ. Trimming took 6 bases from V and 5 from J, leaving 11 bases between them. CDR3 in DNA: TGCGCCAGCACCTCGGCAGGTACCGGGGAGCTGTTTTTT. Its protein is CASTSAGTGELFF.

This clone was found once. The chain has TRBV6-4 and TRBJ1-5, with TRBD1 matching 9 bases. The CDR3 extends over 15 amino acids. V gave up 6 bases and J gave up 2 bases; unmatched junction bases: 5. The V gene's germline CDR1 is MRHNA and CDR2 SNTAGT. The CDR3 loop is CASRGDRAGNQPQHF. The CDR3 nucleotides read TGTGCCAGCAGAGGGGACAGGGCAGGCAATCAGCCCCAGCATTTT.